The clone carrying this T cell receptor beta chain has a count of ten or more. The sample is drawn from a study of CD8+CD57+ T cells in acquired aplastic anemia. Patients who underwent sequencing had shown CD8+CD57+ cell expansion by flow cytometry. Trimming cost V 0 bases and J 2 bases, with 16 bases left between them. The CDR3 loop spans 17 amino acids. Germline-derived CDR1 and CDR2 are MGHRA and YSYEKL. Profiling of TCR beta VDJ combinations and CDR3 sequences used genomic DNA as template. TCRdb called the reads again in MiXCR, with one record for every CDR3 protein. The table lists roughly 160,000 distinct CDR3 sequences, around 48% of them singletons, with approximately 3% in the top ten.

Input material: sorted CD4+, CD8+, or CD8+CD57+ T cells (not recorded which) from PBMCs. The rearrangement joins TRBV4-1 to TRBJ2-5; possibly TRBD2 for D (6 bases). The receptor was isolated from a human donor with aplastic anemia. The CDR3 DNA reads TGCGCCAGCAGCCAAGATCGGTCGGGAGTGAGGCAAGAGACCCAGTACTTC. Its translation: CASSQDRSGVRQETQYF.